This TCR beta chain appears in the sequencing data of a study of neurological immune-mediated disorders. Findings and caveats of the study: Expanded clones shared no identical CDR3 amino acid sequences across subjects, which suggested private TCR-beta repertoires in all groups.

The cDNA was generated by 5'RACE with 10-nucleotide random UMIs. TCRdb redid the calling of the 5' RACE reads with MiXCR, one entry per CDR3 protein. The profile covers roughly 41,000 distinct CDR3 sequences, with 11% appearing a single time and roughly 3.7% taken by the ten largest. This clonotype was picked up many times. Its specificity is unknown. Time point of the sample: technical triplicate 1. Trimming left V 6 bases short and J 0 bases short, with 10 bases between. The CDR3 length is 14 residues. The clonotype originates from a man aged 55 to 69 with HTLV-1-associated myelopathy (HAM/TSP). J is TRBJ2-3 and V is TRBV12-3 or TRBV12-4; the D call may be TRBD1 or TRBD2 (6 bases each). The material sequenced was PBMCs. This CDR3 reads CASRAGHSTDTQYF. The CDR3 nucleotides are TGTGCCAGCAGGGCGGGACACAGCACAGATACGCAGTATTTT.